This T cell receptor (beta chain) was identified during a study of blood T cell repertoires in COVID-19. Overall study: COVID-19 samples from acute and convalescent phases originated in the United States, Italy and Spain.

The CDR3 contains 17 residues. V shed 0 bases and J shed 0 bases, with 9 bases lying between them. The germline V gene encodes CDR1 LGHNA and CDR2 YNFKEQ. Libraries were prepared by immunoSEQ multiplex PCR; TCRdb keeps only in-frame clonotypes and omits some of them. The profile covers more than 350,000 clones, with approximately 91% appearing a single time and approximately 1.5% taken by the ten largest. Each exposed participant met a COVID-19 case in the 2 weeks preceding study entry. Sequenced: PBMCs or T cells enriched from blood (not recorded which). The V call is TRBV4-2, the J call TRBJ2-6, with TRBD1 as a possible D gene (5 bases). This TCR derives from a young woman who had been exposed to COVID-19. The DNA of the CDR3 is TGTGCCAGCAGCCAAGATAGGACAATCTCTGGGGCCAACGTCCTGACTTTC. It encodes CASSQDRTISGANVLTF.